Listed below are T cell receptor beta chains from one sample, sequenced in a study of shared clonotypes between healthy human individuals. Data came from immunoSEQ multiplex PCR; TCRdb stores just in-frame clones and leaves some out. The sample yields over a million clones, about four fifths seen once. The sequencing sample was made of memory CD4+ T cells from PBMCs. The receptors were gathered from a man between 18 and 35 years old in good health. Some clones in this sample may be carry-over from other donors' samples. Each CDR3 is given with its conserved first and last residue. The D gene is left open where the match is weak. Size values are once, few and many counts, or a class for expanded clones, and some rows have none.

clone_size: NA
v_call: TRBV2
d_call: NA
j_call: TRBJ2-4
cdr3_aa: CASSTGTKNIQYF
cdr3_nt: TGTGCCAGCAGCACAGGGACCAAAAACATTCAGTACTTC

clone_size: NA
v_call: TRBV5-4
d_call: NA
j_call: TRBJ2-1
cdr3_aa: CASSFGTVNEQFF
cdr3_nt: TGTGCCAGCAGCTTCGGGACCGTCAATGAGCAGTTCTTC

clone_size: NA
v_call: TRBV6-5
d_call: NA
j_call: TRBJ2-4
cdr3_aa: CASQSWTAKNIQYF
cdr3_nt: TGTGCCAGCCAGTCCTGGACAGCCAAAAACATTCAGTACTTC

clone_size: NA
v_call: TRBV5-1
d_call: NA
j_call: TRBJ2-1
cdr3_aa: CASSLRSSDNEQFF
cdr3_nt: TGCGCCAGCAGCTTGAGGTCAAGCGACAATGAGCAGTTCTTC

clone_size: NA
v_call: TRBV29-1
d_call: TRBD2
j_call: TRBJ2-1
cdr3_aa: CSVEEGTSGTYNEQFF
cdr3_nt: TGCAGCGTTGAAGAGGGGACTAGCGGGACTTACAATGAGCAGTTCTTC

clone_size: NA
v_call: TRBV19
d_call: TRBD1
j_call: TRBJ1-2
cdr3_aa: CASSILEGAAKDYGYTF
cdr3_nt: TGTGCCAGTAGTATATTGGAGGGGGCCGCAAAGGACTATGGCTACACCTTC

clone_size: NA
v_call: TRBV19
d_call: TRBD1
j_call: TRBJ1-2
cdr3_aa: CASSIQTGNYGYTF
cdr3_nt: TGTGCCAGTAGTATACAGACAGGGAACTATGGCTACACCTTC

clone_size: NA
v_call: TRBV6-6
d_call: NA
j_call: TRBJ1-1
cdr3_aa: CASSYAGLNTEAFF
cdr3_nt: TGTGCCAGCAGTTACGCCGGGCTGAACACTGAAGCTTTCTTT

clone_size: NA
v_call: TRBV9
d_call: NA
j_call: TRBJ1-4
cdr3_aa: CAGGESEKLFF
cdr3_nt: TGTGCCGGGGGGGAATCCGAAAAACTGTTTTTT

clone_size: NA
v_call: TRBV25-1
d_call: TRBD2
j_call: TRBJ2-3
cdr3_aa: CASNSGRLAGHTDTQYF
cdr3_nt: TGTGCCAGCAATTCCGGGCGCTTAGCGGGACACACAGATACGCAGTATTTT

clone_size: NA
v_call: TRBV2
d_call: NA
j_call: TRBJ2-4
cdr3_aa: CASSERSNKNIQYF
cdr3_nt: TGTGCCAGCAGTGAACGCAGTAACAAAAACATTCAGTACTTC

clone_size: once
v_call: TRBV5-1
d_call: NA
j_call: TRBJ2-7
cdr3_aa: CASSFSTGGAYEQYF
cdr3_nt: TGCGCCAGCAGCTTTTCGACCGGAGGCGCCTACGAGCAGTACTTC

clone_size: NA
v_call: TRBV27
d_call: NA
j_call: TRBJ2-3
cdr3_aa: CASSEWGISTDTQYF
cdr3_nt: TGTGCCAGCAGCGAATGGGGCATTTCCACAGATACGCAGTATTTT

clone_size: NA
v_call: TRBV7-3
d_call: NA
j_call: TRBJ2-5
cdr3_aa: CASSLIGPVPGMEFETQYF
cdr3_nt: TGTGCCAGCAGCTTAATTGGCCCGGTCCCGGGGATGGAGTTCGAGACCCAGTACTTC

clone_size: few
v_call: TRBV5-6
d_call: NA
j_call: TRBJ2-1
cdr3_aa: CASSLFNEQFF
cdr3_nt: TGTGCCAGCAGCTTGTTCAATGAGCAGTTCTTC

clone_size: few
v_call: TRBV19
d_call: TRBD1
j_call: TRBJ2-7
cdr3_aa: CASSPPRQGREQYF
cdr3_nt: TGTGCCAGTAGTCCTCCCAGACAGGGGAGGGAGCAGTACTTC

clone_size: NA
v_call: TRBV7-2
d_call: TRBD1
j_call: TRBJ2-7
cdr3_aa: CASSPRNRGYEQYF
cdr3_nt: TGTGCCAGCAGTCCTAGGAACAGGGGCTACGAGCAGTACTTC

clone_size: NA
v_call: TRBV28
d_call: NA
j_call: TRBJ1-5
cdr3_aa: CASSFSGVGNQPQHF
cdr3_nt: TGTGCCAGCAGTTTCTCTGGGGTTGGGAATCAGCCCCAGCATTTT

clone_size: NA
v_call: TRBV20-1
d_call: NA
j_call: TRBJ2-5
cdr3_aa: CSARPEETQYF
cdr3_nt: TGCAGTGCGCGCCCTGAGGAGACCCAGTACTTC

clone_size: NA
v_call: TRBV27
d_call: NA
j_call: TRBJ2-5
cdr3_aa: CASSLIPRGQETQYF
cdr3_nt: TGTGCCAGCAGTTTAATCCCCAGGGGACAAGAGACCCAGTACTTC

clone_size: NA
v_call: TRBV5-1
d_call: NA
j_call: TRBJ2-2
cdr3_aa: CASSFKGAAKKLFF
cdr3_nt: TGCGCCAGCAGCTTTAAAGGGGCCGCAAAGAAGCTGTTTTTT

clone_size: NA
v_call: TRBV20-1
d_call: NA
j_call: TRBJ1-2
cdr3_aa: CSALLSYGYTF
cdr3_nt: TGCAGTGCTCTCCTCTCCTATGGCTACACCTTC

clone_size: NA
v_call: TRBV11-2
d_call: TRBD1
j_call: TRBJ2-2
cdr3_aa: CASSPRTGFAGELFF
cdr3_nt: TGTGCCAGCAGCCCTAGGACAGGATTTGCCGGGGAGCTGTTTTTT

clone_size: NA
v_call: TRBV2
d_call: TRBD1
j_call: TRBJ2-3
cdr3_aa: CASSSGQGETDTQYF
cdr3_nt: TGTGCCAGCTCGTCGGGACAGGGGGAAACAGATACGCAGTATTTT

clone_size: many
v_call: TRBV11-3
d_call: TRBD2
j_call: TRBJ2-2
cdr3_aa: CASSLAAGGTGELFF
cdr3_nt: TGTGCCAGCAGCTTAGCGGCGGGAGGCACCGGGGAGCTGTTTTTT

clone_size: many
v_call: TRBV25-1
d_call: TRBD1
j_call: TRBJ1-1
cdr3_aa: CASSRGLAEAFF
cdr3_nt: TGTGCCAGTAGCAGGGGGCTTGCTGAAGCTTTCTTT

clone_size: NA
v_call: TRBV7-2
d_call: NA
j_call: TRBJ2-7
cdr3_aa: CASSLGDRRYEQYF
cdr3_nt: TGTGCCAGCAGCCTCGGAGACAGGCGGTACGAGCAGTACTTC

clone_size: NA
v_call: TRBV5-1
d_call: TRBD2
j_call: TRBJ2-1
cdr3_aa: CASSLVEIAGGSYNEQFF
cdr3_nt: TGCGCCAGCAGCTTGGTAGAGATAGCGGGAGGGTCCTACAATGAGCAGTTCTTC

clone_size: NA
v_call: TRBV28
d_call: NA
j_call: TRBJ2-6
cdr3_aa: CASSWTNKANVLTF
cdr3_nt: TGTGCCAGCAGCTGGACTAATAAGGCCAACGTCCTGACTTTC

clone_size: NA
v_call: TRBV10-3
d_call: NA
j_call: TRBJ2-7
cdr3_aa: CAISGQASYEQYF
cdr3_nt: TGTGCCATCAGTGGACAGGCCTCCTACGAGCAGTACTTC

clone_size: many
v_call: TRBV7-2
d_call: TRBD2
j_call: TRBJ2-5
cdr3_aa: CASSLGAGRDETQYF
cdr3_nt: TGTGCCAGCAGCTTAGGGGCAGGGAGGGATGAGACCCAGTACTTC

clone_size: NA
v_call: TRBV4-1
d_call: TRBD2
j_call: TRBJ2-1
cdr3_aa: CASSQVTSGVNEQFF
cdr3_nt: TGCGCCAGCAGCCAAGTTACCAGCGGGGTTAATGAGCAGTTCTTC